The text below deals with one TCR beta chain. Antigen specificity is unknown. The CDR3 is 13 residues long. Germline values: CDR1 MNHNS, CDR2 SASEGT. The V end was cut by 6 bases, the J end by 1 base, with 9 bases between. This entry belongs to a study of cytomegalovirus exposure and HLA in healthy donors. Regarding the study as a whole: A few chains tied to CMV proved CMV antigen-specific in vitro.

Generated by immunoSEQ multiplex PCR, the TCRdb table keeps only in-frame clones and is missing some. Among 150,000 or so clones listed, 86% were seen once. The clonotype was recovered from a young man in good health and CMV-seropositive. The rearrangement links TRBV6-1 to TRBJ1-1; no firm D call. Sequenced material: PBMCs. The CDR3 nucleotides read TGTGCCAGCAGGGGCCTCGGGAACACTGAAGCTTTCTTT. Its translation is CASRGLGNTEAFF.